A selection of T cell receptor beta chains follows, all from one sample in a study of shared clonotypes between healthy human individuals. The protocol was immunoSEQ multiplex PCR, while the TCRdb copy is restricted to in-frame clones and leaves out a portion. The sample contains hundreds of thousands of clones, 90% to 97% of which appear only once. Specimen: naive CD8+ T cells sorted from blood. The receptors shown here come from a woman aged 25 to 39 in good health. The CDR3 runs from the conserved cysteine through the conserved F or W. D genes are given only for firm matches.

TRBV2,.,TRBJ1-2,TGTGCCAGCAGGGACCCAGACGGAGCTAACTATGGCTACACCTTC,CASRDPDGANYGYTF
TRBV27,TRBD1,TRBJ1-6,TGTGCCAGCAGTTTTGTGGGACAGGGGTCGTCACCCCTCCACTTT,CASSFVGQGSSPLHF
TRBV10-2,.,TRBJ2-3,TGCGCCACCGCCGCCGTGGGACCTAGCACAGATACGCAGTATTTT,CATAAVGPSTDTQYF
TRBV12-2,.,TRBJ1-5,TGTGCAAGACCCACGGGACGGAATCAGCCCCAGCATTTT,CARPTGRNQPQHF
TRBV28,TRBD1,TRBJ2-7,TGTGCCAGCAGTTTGGGACAGACTTCCGAGCAGTACTTC,CASSLGQTSEQYF
TRBV27,.,TRBJ2-7,TGTGCCAGCAGTTTGGGTGGCGAGCAGTACTTC,CASSLGGEQYF
TRBV15,TRBD2,TRBJ2-1,TGTGCCACCAGCTCCCCCGTTGCGGGAGAGGGGGAGCAGTTCTTC,CATSSPVAGEGEQFF
TRBV28,.,TRBJ2-1,TGTGCCAGCAGTTTACGGCGTCTCTCAGTTAACAATGAGCAGTTCTTC,CASSLRRLSVNNEQFF
TRBV28,TRBD2,TRBJ2-2,TGTGCCAGCAGTTCCCTACTAGCGGGAGGCACAAACACCGGGGAGCTGTTTTTT,CASSSLLAGGTNTGELFF
TRBV13,TRBD1,TRBJ2-7,TGTGCCAGCACCACCGGGACAGACTACGAGCAGTACTTC,CASTTGTDYEQYF
TRBV28,TRBD1,TRBJ1-2,TGTGCCAGCAGGAAAAGACAGGGCCTCCACTATGGCTACACCTTC,CASRKRQGLHYGYTF
TRBV28,.,TRBJ2-7,TGTGCCAGCAGACCCCGACAGAGGGTCTACGAGCAGTACTTC,CASRPRQRVYEQYF
TRBV27,.,TRBJ1-2,TGTGCCAGCAGTCTAATTGCGGGCGACGGCCTCTATGGTGGCTACACCTTC,CASSLIAGDGLYGGYTF
TRBV7-8,.,TRBJ1-1,TGTGCCAGCAGCCGCGGGCAAGTAAACACTGAAGCTTTCTTT,CASSRGQVNTEAFF
TRBV18,.,TRBJ1-4,TGTGCCAGCTCACCACCGGGACTTAATGAAAAACTGTTTTTT,CASSPPGLNEKLFF
TRBV7-9,.,TRBJ2-5,TGTGCCAGCAGCCCGGAGTCACTATCATCCGCCGTGGGAGAGACCCAGTACTTC,CASSPESLSSAVGETQYF
TRBV5-5,TRBD2,TRBJ2-7,TGTGCCAGCAGCTCGGGGCGGGGGTACGAGCAGTACTTC,CASSSGRGYEQYF
TRBV7-2,.,TRBJ2-1,TGTGCCAGCAGCTTCTTCCAATCCTACAATGAGCAGTTCTTC,CASSFFQSYNEQFF
TRBV11-3,TRBD1,TRBJ2-1,TGTGCCAGCAGCTCCGGGACAGTTAATGAGCAGTTCTTC,CASSSGTVNEQFF
TRBV27,TRBD2,TRBJ2-3,TGTGCCAGCAGTTTAACCCTAGCGGGAGGCACAGATACGCAGTATTTT,CASSLTLAGGTDTQYF
TRBV28,.,TRBJ2-7,TGTGCCAGCAGTTTCCGTCTAGGGGGGGACGAGCAGTACTTC,CASSFRLGGDEQYF